This entry features one T cell receptor beta chain sequence. The antigen it recognizes is unknown. Base qualities are not at hand, and no much larger clone is one base apart. The data belong to a study of graft-versus-host responses after intestinal transplantation (dated by TCRdb to about 2021). About the study as a whole: Recipients received multivisceral, liver-intestinal, or isolated intestinal transplants. All recipients received anti-thymocyte globulin induction followed by maintenance tacrolimus and steroids for roughly 3 years. After intestinal transplantation, graft-versus-host and host-versus-graft alloreactive T cell clones were followed in the graft, circulation and bone marrow using bulk TCR-beta CDR3 sequencing. To identify alloreactive clones, pre-transplant mixed lymphocyte reaction products were sequenced and compared with unstimulated pre-transplant donor and recipient T cells. A cohort of about 26 intestinal transplant recipients, including one retransplant, was enrolled, and 3 patients lacking pretransplant specimens were excluded. Donor T cell macrochimerism was defined as a peak of at least 4% donor T cells among recipient peripheral blood mononuclear cells. Rather than going through the commercial service, samples from three later patients were sequenced in-house on an Illumina MiSeq and processed with MiXCR.

Preparation of the library involved the immunoSEQ multiplex PCR assay. In most patients, genomic DNA was isolated using the Qiagen DNeasy Blood and Tissue Kit and sent frozen to Adaptive Biotechnologies for TCR sequencing. High-throughput TCR-beta CDR3 sequencing of genomic DNA from most patients was performed by Adaptive Biotechnologies. Regarding the original processing steps: TCR sequencing data were retrieved from Adaptive's ImmunoSEQ software for 18 patients, whereas a few other patients were processed with MiXCR and VDJtools. CD4 versus CD8 sorting errors were corrected by removing sequences found in both subsets at a frequency ratio below 5:1. Because the origin of CDR3 nucleotide sequences shared between donor and recipient could not be assigned, those sequences were removed. To count as alloreactive, a clone needed at least 2-fold expansion over unstimulated cells and a minimum CFSE-low frequency of 0.002% (template counts) or 0.001% (read counts). Clones were considered mappable if detected in sequenced pre-transplant spleen, lymph node, or MLR CFSE-low populations of the donor or recipient. The cumulative frequency of alloreactive clones was calculated as a percentage of all sequences, weighted by copy number. TCRdb took over this immuneACCESS table, retaining in-frame rearrangements with V and J assigned. Such tables are incomplete; in checked studies, under half of the missing clones stem from an unresolved V gene, and the remainder is unexplained. From that table come the V and J calls and clone size; the DNA was used to work out D and trimming. The sample records around 97,000 clones, around 91% of which are singletons. In total, the top ten clones hold more than 0.15% of the sample.

Trimming removed 5 bases from V and 8 bases from J, leaving 13 bases between the germline ends. Inclusive of the bounding cysteine and phenylalanine, the CDR3 is 13 residues long. Only the CDR3 part of the read is kept: 39 bases, read in frame from the first base. Per the germline V gene, SGHTA is the CDR1 and FQGNSA is the CDR2. General conclusions and limits of the study: Conclusions were limited by the relatively low number and heterogeneity of intestinal transplant patients. GvH clones turned up in recipient bone marrow, with some appearing earlier in ileal mucosa or blood, a pattern consistent with an intestinal mucosal origin. In patients with donor T cell macrochimerism, the allografts had high GvH to HvG T cell clonal ratios. Early after transplant, peak levels of circulating GvH clones were found to be associated with declines in HvG clones.

Interpreted using the paper, the time point label stands for: cells obtained before transplantation from donor or recipient. CD3+CD4+ and CD3+CD8+ populations were FACS-sorted from unstimulated pre-transplant donor and recipient cells taken from spleen or lymph nodes. This specimen was unstimulated CD4+ T cells sorted from spleen or lymph node cells, taken before transplant. The sequence is built from TRBV7-2 and TRBJ2-4, with a tentative D gene TRBD1 over 6 matching bases. The sequence came from a human donor who was the organ donor for an intestinal transplant. The DNA reads TGTGCCAGCAGCCGACAGGTTCGGGACATTCAGTACTTC. It translates as CASSRQVRDIQYF.